The sequence of this TCR beta chain was determined in a study of cytomegalovirus exposure and HLA in healthy donors. Study outcomes and limitations: Later analysis suggested most CMV-associated TCR beta chains were HLA-restricted.

PCR was performed using 60 Vbeta and 13 Jbeta primers. Produced via immunoSEQ multiplex PCR; TCRdb's table is partial and in-frame only. The sample records about 160,000 clones, roughly 80% being singletons. As regards this clone: Its antigen is not known.

Germline assignment: CDR1 SGHRS and CDR2 YFSETQ. The CDR3 covers 13 residues. V was cut by 0 bases and J by 10 bases, with 13 bases left in between. What was sequenced was PBMCs. The J gene is TRBJ1-1, the V gene TRBV5-1; D might be TRBD1 (6 bases). The clonotype originates from a man aged 30 to 45 in good health and CMV-seronegative. CDR3 amino acids: CASSLGGGAGAFF. The DNA of the CDR3 is TGCGCCAGCAGCTTGGGTGGGGGCGCAGGAGCTTTCTTT.